The sequence of this T cell receptor beta chain was determined in a study of T cell repertoires in ileal Crohn's disease. Study information: All patients had surgery for stricturing (about 60%) or penetrating (around 40%) disease.

Method: immunoSEQ multiplex PCR; TCRdb's copy keeps in-frame clones and lacks some. The table lists a few thousand clones, about two thirds of them singletons, with about 15% in the top ten. Notes on the study in general: Endoscopic recurrence occurred in every patient whose clonality exceeded 26.8%.

V gave up 1 base and J gave up 3 bases; unmatched junction bases: 0. The V gene's germline CDR1 is SQVTM and CDR2 ANQGSEA. The CDR3 is 13 amino acids. With respect to this clone: Its antigen remains unknown.

This clonotype was sampled from an adult with Crohn's disease. Sequencing was performed on ileal tissue. This rearrangement joins TRBV29-1 to TRBJ1-2; 9 bases map to TRBD1. This chain's CDR3 is CSVEGTGDYGYTF. DNA of the CDR3: TGCAGCGTTGAAGGGACAGGGGACTATGGCTACACCTTC.